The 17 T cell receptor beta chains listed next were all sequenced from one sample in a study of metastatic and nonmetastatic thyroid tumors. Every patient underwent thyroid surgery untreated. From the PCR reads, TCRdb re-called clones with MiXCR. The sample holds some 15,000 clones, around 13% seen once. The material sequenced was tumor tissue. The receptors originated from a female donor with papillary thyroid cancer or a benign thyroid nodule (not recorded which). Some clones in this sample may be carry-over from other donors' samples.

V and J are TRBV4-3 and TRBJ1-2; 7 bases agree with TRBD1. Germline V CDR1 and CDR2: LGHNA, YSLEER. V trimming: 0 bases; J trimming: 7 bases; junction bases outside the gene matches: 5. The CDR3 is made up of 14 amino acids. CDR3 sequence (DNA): TGCGCCAGCAGCCAAGATATCAGGGGGGGTGGCTACACCTTC. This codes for CASSQDIRGGGYTF.

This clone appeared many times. The CDR3 bases are TGTGCCAGCGGCGCAGCGGGCACAGATACGCAGTATTTT. This sequence encodes CASGAAGTDTQYF. The chain joins TRBV28 to TRBJ2-3; D may be TRBD2 (5 bases). Trimming removed 8 bases from V and 1 base from J, with 10 bases in between. The CDR3 loop spans 13 amino acids. Germline CDR1 is MDHEN and CDR2 is SYDVKM. Using reference TRBV28 and TRBJ2-3 for the parts outside the CDR3, the full variable domain is DVKVTQSSRYLVKRTGEKVFLECVQDMDHENMFWYRQDPGLGLRLIYFSYDVKMKEKGDIPEGYSVSREKKERFSLILESASTNQTSMYLCASGAAGTDTQYFGPGTRLTVL.

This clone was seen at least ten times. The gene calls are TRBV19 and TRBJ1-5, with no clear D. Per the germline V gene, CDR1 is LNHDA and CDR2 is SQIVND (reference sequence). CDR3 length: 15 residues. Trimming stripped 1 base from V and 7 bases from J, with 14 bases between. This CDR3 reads CASSIGIVRWQPQHF. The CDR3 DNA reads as TGTGCCAGTAGTATAGGGATAGTACGGTGGCAGCCCCAGCATTTT.

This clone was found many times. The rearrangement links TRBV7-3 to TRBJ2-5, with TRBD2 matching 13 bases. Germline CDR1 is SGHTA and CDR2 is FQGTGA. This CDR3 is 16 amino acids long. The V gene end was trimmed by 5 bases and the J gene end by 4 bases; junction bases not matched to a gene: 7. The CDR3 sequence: CASSPTGLAGRETQYF. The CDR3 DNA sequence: TGTGCCAGCAGCCCGACGGGACTAGCGGGGAGAGAGACCCAGTACTTC.

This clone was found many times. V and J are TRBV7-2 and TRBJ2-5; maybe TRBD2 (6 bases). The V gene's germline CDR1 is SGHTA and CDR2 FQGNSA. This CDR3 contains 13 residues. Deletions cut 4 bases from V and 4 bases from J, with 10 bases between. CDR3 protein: CASSSGLGETQYF. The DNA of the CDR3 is TGTGCCAGCAGCTCGGGACTGGGAGAGACCCAGTACTTC.

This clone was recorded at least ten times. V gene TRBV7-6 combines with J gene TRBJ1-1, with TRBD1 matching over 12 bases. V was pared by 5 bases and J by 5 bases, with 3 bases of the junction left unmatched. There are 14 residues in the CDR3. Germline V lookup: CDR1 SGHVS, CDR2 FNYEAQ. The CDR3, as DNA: TGTGCCAGCAGCCAGGGACAGGGGGCGACTGAAGCTTTCTTT. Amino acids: CASSQGQGATEAFF.

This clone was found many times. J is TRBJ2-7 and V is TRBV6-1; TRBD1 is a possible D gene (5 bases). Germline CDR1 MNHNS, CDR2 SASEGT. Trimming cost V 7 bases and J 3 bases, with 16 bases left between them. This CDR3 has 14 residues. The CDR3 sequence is CASTERRALYEQYF. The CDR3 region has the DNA TGTGCCAGCACCGAGCGCAGGGCCCTCTACGAGCAGTACTTC.

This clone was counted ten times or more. CDR3 in amino acids: CAWTLGYNEQFF. DNA for the CDR3: TGTGCCTGGACCTTGGGCTACAATGAGCAGTTCTTC. The V gene is TRBV30, the J gene TRBJ2-1, with D unresolved. V lost 4 bases and J lost 3, with 7 bases in between. CDR3 length: 12 amino acids. Germline values: CDR1 GTSNPN, CDR2 SVGIG (reference sequence).

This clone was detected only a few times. CDR3: CASSPNTGELFF. The DNA of the CDR3 is TGTGCCAGCAGTCCGAACACCGGGGAGCTGTTTTTT. This chain links TRBV6-1 with TRBJ2-2; D is uncertain. CDR1 and CDR2 from the germline V gene are MNHNS and SASEGT. The length of the CDR3 is 12 residues. Trimming shortened V by 5 bases and J by 0 bases, and 1 base separated the two germline ends.

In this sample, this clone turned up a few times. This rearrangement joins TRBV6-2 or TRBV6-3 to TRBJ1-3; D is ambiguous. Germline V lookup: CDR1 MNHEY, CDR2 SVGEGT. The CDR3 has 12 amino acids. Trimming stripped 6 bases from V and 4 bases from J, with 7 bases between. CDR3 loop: CASSSAGNTIYF. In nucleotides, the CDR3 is TGTGCCAGCAGCTCCGCGGGAAACACCATATATTTT.

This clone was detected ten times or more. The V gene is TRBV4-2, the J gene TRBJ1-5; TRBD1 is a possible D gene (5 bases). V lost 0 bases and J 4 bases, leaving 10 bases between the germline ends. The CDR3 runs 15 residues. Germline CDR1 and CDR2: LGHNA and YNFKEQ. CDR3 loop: CASSQEGRENQPQHF. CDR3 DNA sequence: TGTGCCAGCAGCCAAGAGGGACGGGAGAATCAGCCCCAGCATTTT.

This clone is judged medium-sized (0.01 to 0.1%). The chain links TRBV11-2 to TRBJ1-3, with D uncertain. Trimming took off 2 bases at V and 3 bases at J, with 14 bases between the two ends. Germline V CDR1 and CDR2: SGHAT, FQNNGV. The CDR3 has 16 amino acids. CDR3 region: CASSLFTVIYGNTIYF. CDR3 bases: TGTGCCAGCAGCTTATTCACAGTGATCTATGGAAACACCATATATTTT.

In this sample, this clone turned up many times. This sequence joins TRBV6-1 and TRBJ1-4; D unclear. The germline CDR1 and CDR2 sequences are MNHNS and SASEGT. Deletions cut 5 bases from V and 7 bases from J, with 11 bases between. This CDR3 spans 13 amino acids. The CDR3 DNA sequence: TGTGCCAGCAGTCGGTCTTTGGCTGAAAAACTGTTTTTT. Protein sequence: CASSRSLAEKLFF.

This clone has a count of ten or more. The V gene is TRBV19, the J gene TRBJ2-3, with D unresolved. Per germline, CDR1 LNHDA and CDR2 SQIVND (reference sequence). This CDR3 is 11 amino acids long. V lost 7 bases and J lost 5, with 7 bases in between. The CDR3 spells CASIVEDTQYF. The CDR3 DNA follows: TGTGCCAGTATCGTAGAAGATACGCAGTATTTT.

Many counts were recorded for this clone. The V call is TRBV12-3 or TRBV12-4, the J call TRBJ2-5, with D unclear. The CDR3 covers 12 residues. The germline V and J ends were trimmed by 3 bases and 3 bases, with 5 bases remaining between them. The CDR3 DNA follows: TGTGCCAGCAGTTTGGATGAAGAGACCCAGTACTTC. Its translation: CASSLDEETQYF.

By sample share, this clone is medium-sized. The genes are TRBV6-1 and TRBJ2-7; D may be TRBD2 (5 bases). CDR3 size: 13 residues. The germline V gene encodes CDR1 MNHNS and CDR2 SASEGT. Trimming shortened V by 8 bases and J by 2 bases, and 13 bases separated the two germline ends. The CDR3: CASESAGAYEQYF. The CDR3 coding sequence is TGTGCCAGCGAATCCGCGGGCGCCTACGAGCAGTACTTC.

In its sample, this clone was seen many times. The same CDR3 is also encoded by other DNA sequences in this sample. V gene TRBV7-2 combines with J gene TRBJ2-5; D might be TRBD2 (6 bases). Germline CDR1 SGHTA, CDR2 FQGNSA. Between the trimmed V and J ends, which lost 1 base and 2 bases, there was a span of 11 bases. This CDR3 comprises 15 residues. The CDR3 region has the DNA TGTGCCAGCAGCTTAGGGGGGGTTCTTCAAGAGACCCAGTACTTC. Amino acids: CASSLGGVLQETQYF.